This TCR beta chain was profiled in a study of T-cell memory formation after mild COVID-19. Across the study: TCR clusters were largely donor specific. General study results and limits: Whereas later expanders leaned CD4+, clones contracting day 15 to 85 showed a balanced CD4/CD8 makeup. Within pre-infection memory, some responding clones were found, suggesting cross-reactive memory joined.

V was clipped by 5 bases and J by 0 bases, with 14 bases between them. The CDR3 is 16 amino acids. Germline assignment: CDR1 MNHEY and CDR2 SVGAGI. A 5'RACE reaction primed in the constant segment made cDNA libraries of TCR alpha and TCR beta, and these carried sample barcodes and UMIs. TCRdb independently ran MiXCR on the 5' RACE reads; one entry per CDR3 protein. Of roughly 450,000 distinct CDR3 sequences in the sample, around a sixth were seen once. A remark on this clonotype: Its antigen is unidentified.

This clonotype was sampled from an adult woman who had mild COVID-19 (a few samples of this study predate the infection). Cell type and time point are not known. The sample consisted of PBMCs or a T cell subset sorted from them (not recorded which). The chain joins TRBV6-5 to TRBJ2-1; weak D call: TRBD2 (5 bases). The CDR3, as DNA: TGTGCCAGCAGTCCCACGGGGTGGAGCTCCTACAATGAGCAGTTCTTC. This codes for CASSPTGWSSYNEQFF.